This T cell receptor (beta chain) was captured by sequencing in a study of T cells after yellow fever vaccination. The study, taken as a whole, reports: CD4 and CD8 compartments shared a small share of clonotypes.

This clonotype came up many times. As yet, its antigen is unknown. TCRdb re-derived calls from the 5' RACE reads in MiXCR, one entry per CDR3 protein. The table lists about 160,000 distinct CDR3 sequences, approximately 6.7% of them singletons, with over 2% in the top ten. The CDR3 consists of 12 residues. Germline CDR1 ENHRY, CDR2 SYGVKD. Trimming removed 8 bases at V and 5 bases at J, with 11 bases between. The chain couples TRBV10-3 to TRBJ2-3; no clear D gene. The sequence derives from a man between 18 and 29 years old who received the YFV17D yellow fever vaccine. The sequenced sample was CD4+ T cells sorted from PBMCs, obtained around 5 days after the first yellow fever vaccination. CDR3: CAIAGSEDTQYF. In nucleotides, the CDR3 is TGTGCCATCGCAGGAAGCGAAGATACGCAGTATTTT.